This T cell receptor beta chain came from a study of CD4 T cell repertoires in COVID-19. Germline loops: CDR1 MDHEN, CDR2 SYDVKM. The CDR3 has 14 amino acids. The V end lost 3 bases, the J end lost 1 base, and 9 bases lay between the germline ends. Overall study results and limits: Suggested intraclonal diversification: top SARS-CoV-2-reactive clonotypes appeared in two or three memory subsets.

The memory T cells were sequenced right after ex vivo isolation, without culture. This clone came up once. As yet, its antigen is unknown. The protocol was immunoSEQ multiplex PCR, while the TCRdb copy is restricted to in-frame clones and leaves out a portion. The sample lists around 25,000 clones, about 93% seen once, with 0.66% in the top ten. The sequencing here drew on circulating follicular helper CD4+ T cells (cTfh) from blood, taken before the COVID-19 pandemic. V usage is TRBV28 and J usage is TRBJ2-5; D is uncertain. The clonotype was recovered from a human donor who had COVID-19. The CDR3, as DNA: TGTGCCAGCAGTTTGGCGGAAAGCCAAGAGACCCAGTACTTC. Translating it yields CASSLAESQETQYF.